This T cell receptor (beta chain) was identified during a study of control samples from healthy donors and cancer patients. The CDR3 spans 14 residues. CDR1 and CDR2 from the germline V gene are MDHEN and SYDVKM. The germline V and J ends were trimmed by 6 bases and 2 bases, with 14 bases remaining between them. Profiled with immunoSEQ multiplex PCR; TCRdb holds only in-frame clones, not every one. This sample has around 81,000 clones, with just over 90% found just once. This chain links TRBV28 with TRBJ2-7; D ambiguous. The clonotype comes from a woman in her 30s in good health. Sample: blood. CDR3 DNA: TGTGCCAGCAGATCCGTCGACGGTACCTACGAGCAGTACTTC. This codes for CASRSVDGTYEQYF. The full variable domain, completed using reference TRBV28 and TRBJ2-7, is DVKVTQSSRYLVKRTGEKVFLECVQDMDHENMFWYRQDPGLGLRLIYFSYDVKMKEKGDIPEGYSVSREKKERFSLILESASTNQTSMYLCASRSVDGTYEQYFGPGTRLTVT.